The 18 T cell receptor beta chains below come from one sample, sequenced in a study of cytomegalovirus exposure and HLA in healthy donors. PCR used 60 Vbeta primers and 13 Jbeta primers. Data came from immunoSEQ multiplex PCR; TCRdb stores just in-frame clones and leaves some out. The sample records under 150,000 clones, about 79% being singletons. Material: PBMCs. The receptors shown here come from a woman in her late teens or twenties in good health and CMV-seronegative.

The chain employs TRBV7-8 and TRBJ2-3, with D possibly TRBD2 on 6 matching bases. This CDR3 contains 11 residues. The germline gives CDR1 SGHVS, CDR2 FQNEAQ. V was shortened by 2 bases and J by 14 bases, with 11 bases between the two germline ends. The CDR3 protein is CASSLLTSPYF. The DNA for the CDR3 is TGTGCCAGCAGCTTATTAACTAGCCCGTATTTT.

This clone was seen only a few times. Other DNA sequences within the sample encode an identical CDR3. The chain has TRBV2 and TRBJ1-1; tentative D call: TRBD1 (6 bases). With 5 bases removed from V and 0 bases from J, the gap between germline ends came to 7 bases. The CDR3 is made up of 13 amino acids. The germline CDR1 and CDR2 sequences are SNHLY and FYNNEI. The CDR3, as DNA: TGTGCCAGCAGTCAGGGGCTGAACACTGAAGCTTTCTTT. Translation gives CASSQGLNTEAFF.

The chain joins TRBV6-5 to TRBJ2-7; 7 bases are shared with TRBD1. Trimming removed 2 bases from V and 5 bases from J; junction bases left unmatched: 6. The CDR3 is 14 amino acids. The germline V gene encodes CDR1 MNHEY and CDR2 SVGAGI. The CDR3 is CASSYRGRRDEQYF. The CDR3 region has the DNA TGTGCCAGCAGTTACAGGGGGCGCAGGGACGAGCAGTACTTC.

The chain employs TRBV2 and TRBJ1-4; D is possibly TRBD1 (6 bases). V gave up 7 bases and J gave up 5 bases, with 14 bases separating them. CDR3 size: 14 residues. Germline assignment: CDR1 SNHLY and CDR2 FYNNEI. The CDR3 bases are TGTGCCAGCACCTCACAGGGCTTCAATGAAAAACTGTTTTTT. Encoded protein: CASTSQGFNEKLFF. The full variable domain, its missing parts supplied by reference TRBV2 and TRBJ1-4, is EPEVTQTPSHQVTQMGQEVILRCVPISNHLYFYWYRQILGQKVEFLVSFYNNEISEKSEIFDDQFSVERPDGSNFTLKIRSTKLEDSAMYFCASTSQGFNEKLFFGSGTQLSVL.

The CDR3 DNA reads TGTGCCAGCAGCATCAGGGGGCGGTGGGATGAAGCTTTCTTT. It translates to CASSIRGRWDEAFF. The chain carries TRBV7-9 and TRBJ1-1; 8 bases line up with TRBD1. Trimming cost V 5 bases and J 7 bases; bases outside gene matches: 9. This CDR3 comprises 14 residues. From germline, CDR1 is SEHNR and CDR2 FQNEAQ (reference sequence).

For the CDR3, the DNA is TGTGCCAGCAGTTTATACCCAGGGGGTTATTCACCCCTCCACTTT. It specifies CASSLYPGGYSPLHF. The chain is built from TRBV28 and TRBJ1-6; TRBD1 matches at 7 bases. The CDR3 sequence is 15 residues long. Germline V lookup: CDR1 MDHEN, CDR2 SYDVKM. Trimming removed 1 base from V and 8 bases from J; junction bases left unmatched: 5.

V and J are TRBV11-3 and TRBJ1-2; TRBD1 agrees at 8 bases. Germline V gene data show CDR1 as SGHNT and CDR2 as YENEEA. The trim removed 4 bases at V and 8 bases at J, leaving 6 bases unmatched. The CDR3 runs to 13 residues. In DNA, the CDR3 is TGTGCCAGCAGCTGGCCGGGACAGGAGGGCTACACCTTC. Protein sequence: CASSWPGQEGYTF.

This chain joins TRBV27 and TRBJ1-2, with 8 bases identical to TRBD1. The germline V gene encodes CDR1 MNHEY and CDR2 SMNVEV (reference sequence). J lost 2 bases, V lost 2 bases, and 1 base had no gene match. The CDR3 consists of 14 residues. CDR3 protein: CASSLTGGNYGYTF. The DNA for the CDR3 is TGTGCCAGCAGTTTAACAGGGGGGAACTATGGCTACACCTTC.

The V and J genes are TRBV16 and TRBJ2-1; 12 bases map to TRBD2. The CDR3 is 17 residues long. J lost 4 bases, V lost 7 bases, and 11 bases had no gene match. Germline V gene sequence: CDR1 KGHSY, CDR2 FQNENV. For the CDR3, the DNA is TGTGCCAGCACCCTTTCTAGCGGGAGGGCTAAATACAATGAGCAGTTCTTC. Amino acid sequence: CASTLSSGRAKYNEQFF.

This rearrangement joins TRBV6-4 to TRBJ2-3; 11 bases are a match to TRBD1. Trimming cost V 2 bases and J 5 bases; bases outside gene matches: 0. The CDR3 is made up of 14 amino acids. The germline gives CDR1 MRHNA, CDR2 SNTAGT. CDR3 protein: CASSDGTGGDTQYF. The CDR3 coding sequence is TGTGCCAGCAGTGACGGGACAGGGGGAGATACGCAGTATTTT.

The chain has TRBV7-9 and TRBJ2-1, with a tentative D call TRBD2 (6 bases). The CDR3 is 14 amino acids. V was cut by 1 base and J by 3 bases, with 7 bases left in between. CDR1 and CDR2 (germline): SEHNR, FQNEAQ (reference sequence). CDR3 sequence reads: CASSLGGGYNEQFF. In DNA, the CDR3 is TGTGCCAGCAGCTTAGGGGGAGGCTACAATGAGCAGTTCTTC.

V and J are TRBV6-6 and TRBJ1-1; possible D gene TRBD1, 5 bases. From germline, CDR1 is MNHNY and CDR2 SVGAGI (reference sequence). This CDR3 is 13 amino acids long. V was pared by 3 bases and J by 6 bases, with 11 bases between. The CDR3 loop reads CASSYSRGAEAFF. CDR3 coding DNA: TGTGCCAGCAGTTATTCCCGGGGGGCTGAAGCTTTCTTT.

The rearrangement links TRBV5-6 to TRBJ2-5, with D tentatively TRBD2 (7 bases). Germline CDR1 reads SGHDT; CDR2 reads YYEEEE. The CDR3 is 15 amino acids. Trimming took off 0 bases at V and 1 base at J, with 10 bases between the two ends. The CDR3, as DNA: TGTGCCAGCAGCTTGGGAGGGGGGGTCCAAGAGACCCAGTACTTC. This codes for CASSLGGGVQETQYF.

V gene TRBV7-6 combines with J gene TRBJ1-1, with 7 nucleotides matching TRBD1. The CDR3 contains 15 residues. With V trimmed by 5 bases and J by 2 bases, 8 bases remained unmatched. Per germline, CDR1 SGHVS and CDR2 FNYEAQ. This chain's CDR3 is CASSGNRGPNTEAFF. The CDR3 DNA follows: TGTGCCAGCAGCGGAAACAGGGGACCTAACACTGAAGCTTTCTTT. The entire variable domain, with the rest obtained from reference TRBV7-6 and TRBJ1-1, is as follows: GAGVSQSPRYKVTKRGQDVALRCDPISGHVSLYWYRQALGQGPEFLTYFNYEAQQDKSGLPNDRFSAERPEGSISTLTIQRTEQRDSAMYRCASSGNRGPNTEAFFGQGTRLTVV.

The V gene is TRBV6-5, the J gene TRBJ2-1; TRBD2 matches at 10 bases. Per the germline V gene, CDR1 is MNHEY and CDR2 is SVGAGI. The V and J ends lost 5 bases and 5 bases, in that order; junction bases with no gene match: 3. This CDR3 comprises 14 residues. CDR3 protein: CASSQGLANNEQFF. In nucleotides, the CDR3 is TGTGCCAGCAGTCAGGGACTAGCGAACAATGAGCAGTTCTTC.

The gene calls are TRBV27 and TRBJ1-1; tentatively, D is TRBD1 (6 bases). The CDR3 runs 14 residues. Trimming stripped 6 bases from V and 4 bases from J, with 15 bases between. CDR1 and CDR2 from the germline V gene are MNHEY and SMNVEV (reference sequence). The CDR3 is CASRMDSFGTEAFF. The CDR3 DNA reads TGTGCCAGCAGGATGGACAGTTTTGGCACTGAAGCTTTCTTT.

CDR3: CASGLQGGIGYTF. CDR3 in DNA: TGTGCCAGCGGACTCCAGGGAGGAATTGGCTACACCTTC. V usage is TRBV27 and J usage is TRBJ1-2; TRBD1 might be the D (5 bases). Trimming pared 8 bases from V and 7 bases from J, leaving 17 bases between. In germline, CDR1 is MNHEY, CDR2 SMNVEV (reference sequence). This CDR3 is 13 amino acids long.

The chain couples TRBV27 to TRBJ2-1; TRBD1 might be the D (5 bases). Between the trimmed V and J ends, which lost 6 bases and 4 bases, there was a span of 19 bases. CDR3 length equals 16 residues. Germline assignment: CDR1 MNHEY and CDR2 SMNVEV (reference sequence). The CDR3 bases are TGTGCCAGCAGCGAAACAGGCGGTTCCACTTACAATGAGCAGTTCTTC. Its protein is CASSETGGSTYNEQFF.